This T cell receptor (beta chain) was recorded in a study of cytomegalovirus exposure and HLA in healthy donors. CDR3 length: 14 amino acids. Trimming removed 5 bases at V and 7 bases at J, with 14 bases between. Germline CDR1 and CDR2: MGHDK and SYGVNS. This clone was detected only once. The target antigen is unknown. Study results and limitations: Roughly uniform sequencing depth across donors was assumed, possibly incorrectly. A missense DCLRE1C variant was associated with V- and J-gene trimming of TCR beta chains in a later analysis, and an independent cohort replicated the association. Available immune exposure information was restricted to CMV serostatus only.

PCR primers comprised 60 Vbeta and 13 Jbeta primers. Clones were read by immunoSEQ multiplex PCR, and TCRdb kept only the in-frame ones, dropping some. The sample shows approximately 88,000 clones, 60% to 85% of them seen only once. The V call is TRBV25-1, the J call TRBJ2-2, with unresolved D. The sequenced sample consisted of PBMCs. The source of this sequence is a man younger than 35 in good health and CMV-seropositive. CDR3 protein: CASSRLKEYGELFF. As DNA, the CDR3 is TGTGCCAGCAGTCGCCTAAAGGAGTACGGGGAGCTGTTTTTT.